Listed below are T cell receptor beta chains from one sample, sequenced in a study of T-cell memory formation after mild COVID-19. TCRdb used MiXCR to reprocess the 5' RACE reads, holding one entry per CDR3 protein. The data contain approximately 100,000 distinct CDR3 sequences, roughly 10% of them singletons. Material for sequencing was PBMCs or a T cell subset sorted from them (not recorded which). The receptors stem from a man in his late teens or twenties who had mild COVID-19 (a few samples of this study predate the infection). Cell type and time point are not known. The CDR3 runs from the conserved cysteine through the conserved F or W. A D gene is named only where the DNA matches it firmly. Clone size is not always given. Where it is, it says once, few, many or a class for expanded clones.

CDR3aa: CASSEAGTDTQYF; CDR3nt: TGTGCCAGCAGCGAGGCGGGCACAGATACGCAGTATTTT; d_gene: .; abundance: many; v_gene: TRBV11-2; j_gene: TRBJ2-3
CDR3aa: CASSVGGQTYGYTF; CDR3nt: TGTGCCAGCAGCGTAGGGGGGCAGACCTATGGCTACACCTTC; d_gene: .; abundance: few; v_gene: TRBV9; j_gene: TRBJ1-2
CDR3aa: CASRRMNTEAFF; CDR3nt: TGTGCCAGCCGACGGATGAACACTGAAGCTTTCTTT; d_gene: .; abundance: few; v_gene: TRBV6-5; j_gene: TRBJ1-1
CDR3aa: CASSLGGTGAYEQYF; CDR3nt: TGTGCCAGCAGTTTAGGCGGGACAGGCGCCTACGAGCAGTACTTC; d_gene: TRBD1; abundance: .; v_gene: TRBV27; j_gene: TRBJ2-7
CDR3aa: CATSPRDRVYEQYF; CDR3nt: TGTGCCACCAGCCCCCGGGACAGGGTCTACGAGCAGTACTTC; d_gene: TRBD1; abundance: .; v_gene: TRBV15; j_gene: TRBJ2-7
CDR3aa: CASSRSAGGLYNEQFF; CDR3nt: TGCGCCAGCAGCCGTTCGGCGGGGGGGCTCTACAATGAGCAGTTCTTC; d_gene: TRBD2; abundance: few; v_gene: TRBV4-1; j_gene: TRBJ2-1
CDR3aa: CASSQDWGTGALGYGYTF; CDR3nt: TGCGCCAGCAGCCAAGATTGGGGGACAGGTGCTCTAGGCTATGGCTACACCTTC; d_gene: TRBD1; abundance: few; v_gene: TRBV4-1; j_gene: TRBJ1-2
CDR3aa: CASRSGLYEQYF; CDR3nt: TGTGCCAGCAGGTCAGGGCTCTACGAGCAGTACTTC; d_gene: .; abundance: .; v_gene: TRBV12-3/TRBV12-4; j_gene: TRBJ2-7
CDR3aa: CASSSARNYGYTF; CDR3nt: TGTGCCAGCAGCTCGGCGAGGAACTATGGCTACACCTTC; d_gene: .; abundance: .; v_gene: TRBV5-6; j_gene: TRBJ1-2
CDR3aa: CASSLATGVGYTF; CDR3nt: TGTGCCAGCAGCTTGGCCACAGGGGTTGGCTACACCTTC; d_gene: TRBD1; abundance: few; v_gene: TRBV5-4; j_gene: TRBJ1-2
CDR3aa: CASSYAVSGEQFF; CDR3nt: TGTGCCAGCAGTTACGCGGTAAGCGGCGAGCAGTTCTTC; d_gene: .; abundance: .; v_gene: TRBV6-5; j_gene: TRBJ2-1
CDR3aa: CASSVHPQGSPGNTIYF; CDR3nt: TGTGCCAGCAGCGTCCACCCTCAGGGGTCCCCTGGAAACACCATATATTTT; d_gene: .; abundance: few; v_gene: TRBV7-9; j_gene: TRBJ1-3
CDR3aa: CASSVKFGPSTDTQYF; CDR3nt: TGTGCCAGCAGCGTCAAGTTTGGGCCTAGCACAGATACGCAGTATTTT; d_gene: .; abundance: .; v_gene: TRBV9; j_gene: TRBJ2-3
CDR3aa: CASSQVPPLETQYF; CDR3nt: TGTGCCAGCAGCCAGGTCCCACCGCTGGAGACCCAGTACTTC; d_gene: .; abundance: .; v_gene: TRBV27; j_gene: TRBJ2-5
CDR3aa: CSAVYNEQFF; CDR3nt: TGCAGCGCCGTATACAATGAGCAGTTCTTC; d_gene: .; abundance: few; v_gene: TRBV29-1; j_gene: TRBJ2-1
CDR3aa: CASSLEFPGAGGEQFF; CDR3nt: TGTGCCAGCAGCTTAGAGTTTCCGGGGGCGGGCGGTGAGCAGTTCTTC; d_gene: .; abundance: many; v_gene: TRBV7-2; j_gene: TRBJ2-1
CDR3aa: CASSPDMVKETQYF; CDR3nt: TGTGCCAGCAGCCCCGATATGGTAAAAGAGACCCAGTACTTC; d_gene: .; abundance: few; v_gene: TRBV7-9; j_gene: TRBJ2-5
CDR3aa: CASSERDSSYGTDTQYF; CDR3nt: TGTGCCAGCAGTGAGCGGGATTCATCGTATGGCACAGATACGCAGTATTTT; d_gene: .; abundance: .; v_gene: TRBV6-4; j_gene: TRBJ2-3
CDR3aa: CASSSPRTGATDTQYF; CDR3nt: TGTGCCAGCAGCTCTCCTCGGACAGGGGCAACAGATACGCAGTATTTT; d_gene: TRBD1; abundance: .; v_gene: TRBV7-9; j_gene: TRBJ2-3
CDR3aa: CASRAGTGYGFDTGELFF; CDR3nt: TGTGCCAGCAGAGCCGGGACAGGCTACGGGTTCGACACCGGGGAGCTGTTTTTT; d_gene: TRBD1; abundance: few; v_gene: TRBV2; j_gene: TRBJ2-2
CDR3aa: CSATRLAGGDNEQFF; CDR3nt: TGCAGTGCCACCAGACTAGCGGGGGGAGACAATGAGCAGTTCTTC; d_gene: TRBD2; abundance: many; v_gene: TRBV20-1; j_gene: TRBJ2-1
CDR3aa: CSVAYSGANVLTF; CDR3nt: TGCAGCGTCGCGTATTCTGGGGCCAACGTCCTGACTTTC; d_gene: .; abundance: few; v_gene: TRBV29-1; j_gene: TRBJ2-6
CDR3aa: CASSLAGEFLSSYNEQFF; CDR3nt: TGTGCCAGCAGCTTAGCGGGGGAATTCCTTAGCTCCTACAATGAGCAGTTCTTC; d_gene: .; abundance: few; v_gene: TRBV7-6; j_gene: TRBJ2-1
CDR3aa: CASGTGSGTGELFF; CDR3nt: TGCGCCAGCGGGACAGGGAGTGGCACCGGGGAGCTGTTTTTT; d_gene: TRBD1; abundance: .; v_gene: TRBV4-1; j_gene: TRBJ2-2
CDR3aa: CASSPTEPTDTQYF; CDR3nt: TGCGCCAGCAGCCCGACAGAACCTACAGATACGCAGTATTTT; d_gene: .; abundance: many; v_gene: TRBV5-1; j_gene: TRBJ2-3
CDR3aa: CASSKERDRATDTQYF; CDR3nt: TGCGCCAGCAGCAAGGAACGGGACAGGGCGACAGATACGCAGTATTTT; d_gene: TRBD1; abundance: few; v_gene: TRBV5-1; j_gene: TRBJ2-3
CDR3aa: CSVEKDFKETQYF; CDR3nt: TGCAGCGTTGAAAAGGACTTTAAAGAGACCCAGTACTTC; d_gene: .; abundance: many; v_gene: TRBV29-1; j_gene: TRBJ2-5
CDR3aa: CATWDAGELFF; CDR3nt: TGTGCCACGTGGGACGCCGGGGAGCTGTTTTTT; d_gene: .; abundance: few; v_gene: TRBV12-3/TRBV12-4; j_gene: TRBJ2-2
CDR3aa: CASSSSRGYGNTIYF; CDR3nt: TGTGCCAGCAGCTCTTCCCGGGGGTATGGAAACACCATATATTTT; d_gene: .; abundance: few; v_gene: TRBV7-9; j_gene: TRBJ1-3
CDR3aa: CAITSDRDGTDTQYF; CDR3nt: TGTGCCATAACCTCCGACAGGGACGGCACAGATACGCAGTATTTT; d_gene: TRBD1; abundance: few; v_gene: TRBV7-8; j_gene: TRBJ2-3
CDR3aa: CASSLAGGAYEQYF; CDR3nt: TGTGCCAGCAGCTTAGCAGGGGGCGCCTACGAGCAGTACTTC; d_gene: TRBD1; abundance: many; v_gene: TRBV7-9; j_gene: TRBJ2-7
CDR3aa: CASSLKVFRGPLHF; CDR3nt: TGTGCCAGCAGTTTAAAGGTGTTTCGGGGGCCCCTCCACTTT; d_gene: .; abundance: .; v_gene: TRBV27; j_gene: TRBJ1-6
CDR3aa: CASMGGAYEQYF; CDR3nt: TGTGCCAGCATGGGAGGGGCCTACGAGCAGTACTTC; d_gene: TRBD2; abundance: few; v_gene: TRBV12-3/TRBV12-4; j_gene: TRBJ2-7
CDR3aa: CASSHEGRRYEQYF; CDR3nt: TGCGCCAGCAGCCATGAGGGGCGGCGATACGAGCAGTACTTC; d_gene: .; abundance: many; v_gene: TRBV4-1; j_gene: TRBJ2-7
CDR3aa: CASSTRTSGGGDTQYF; CDR3nt: TGCGCCAGCAGCACCCGGACTAGCGGGGGGGGTGATACGCAGTATTTT; d_gene: TRBD2; abundance: few; v_gene: TRBV5-1; j_gene: TRBJ2-3
CDR3aa: CASSIYGTDYGYTF; CDR3nt: TGTGCCAGCAGTATCTACGGGACAGACTATGGCTACACCTTC; d_gene: TRBD1; abundance: few; v_gene: TRBV28; j_gene: TRBJ1-2
CDR3aa: CASSSSLQGRFYEQYF; CDR3nt: TGTGCCAGCAGCTCGTCTCTTCAGGGAAGATTCTACGAGCAGTACTTC; d_gene: .; abundance: few; v_gene: TRBV7-9; j_gene: TRBJ2-7
CDR3aa: CSAYKTGGAYHEQYF; CDR3nt: TGCAGTGCCTACAAAACAGGGGGCGCTTACCACGAGCAGTACTTC; d_gene: TRBD1; abundance: few; v_gene: TRBV20-1; j_gene: TRBJ2-7
CDR3aa: CSVEDPGSSTDTQYF; CDR3nt: TGCAGCGTTGAAGATCCGGGGTCTAGCACAGATACGCAGTATTTT; d_gene: .; abundance: few; v_gene: TRBV29-1; j_gene: TRBJ2-3
CDR3aa: CASSLEGPSSGNTIYF; CDR3nt: TGTGCCAGCAGCTTAGAGGGACCAAGCTCTGGAAACACCATATATTTT; d_gene: .; abundance: .; v_gene: TRBV7-9; j_gene: TRBJ1-3
CDR3aa: CSVSYRGFSYEQYF; CDR3nt: TGCAGCGTGTCCTACAGGGGTTTCTCCTACGAGCAGTACTTC; d_gene: TRBD1; abundance: .; v_gene: TRBV29-1; j_gene: TRBJ2-7
CDR3aa: CASSRTGEGLNTEAFF; CDR3nt: TGTGCCAGCAGCCGAACAGGGGAGGGCCTGAACACTGAAGCTTTCTTT; d_gene: TRBD1; abundance: few; v_gene: TRBV7-2; j_gene: TRBJ1-1
CDR3aa: CASSLGLSQETQYF; CDR3nt: TGTGCCAGCAGCTTAGGCCTTAGTCAAGAGACCCAGTACTTC; d_gene: .; abundance: many; v_gene: TRBV13; j_gene: TRBJ2-5
CDR3aa: CASSGGTEAFF; CDR3nt: TGTGCCAGCAGCGGGGGGACTGAAGCTTTCTTT; d_gene: .; abundance: many; v_gene: TRBV6-5; j_gene: TRBJ1-1
CDR3aa: CSVVTASRETQYF; CDR3nt: TGCAGCGTTGTAACAGCCTCCCGCGAGACCCAGTACTTC; d_gene: .; abundance: many; v_gene: TRBV29-1; j_gene: TRBJ2-5
CDR3aa: CASSDELRDPDTQYF; CDR3nt: TGTGCCAGCAGTGACGAACTTCGTGACCCAGATACGCAGTATTTT; d_gene: .; abundance: few; v_gene: TRBV2; j_gene: TRBJ2-3
CDR3aa: CASSLAGGSTDTQYF; CDR3nt: TGTGCCAGCAGCCTAGCGGGGGGGAGCACAGATACGCAGTATTTT; d_gene: TRBD2; abundance: few; v_gene: TRBV7-9; j_gene: TRBJ2-3
CDR3aa: CSALRGYEQYF; CDR3nt: TGCAGTGCTCTAAGGGGTTACGAGCAGTACTTC; d_gene: .; abundance: few; v_gene: TRBV20-1; j_gene: TRBJ2-7
CDR3aa: CASSFGGELFF; CDR3nt: TGTGCCAGCAGCTTTGGCGGGGAGCTGTTTTTT; d_gene: .; abundance: few; v_gene: TRBV7-9; j_gene: TRBJ2-2
CDR3aa: CSVQGTDTDEQFF; CDR3nt: TGCAGCGTCCAAGGGACAGATACCGATGAGCAGTTCTTC; d_gene: TRBD1; abundance: .; v_gene: TRBV29-1; j_gene: TRBJ2-1
CDR3aa: CASSLSVTEPQHF; CDR3nt: TGTGCCAGCAGTTTATCGGTAACGGAGCCCCAGCATTTT; d_gene: .; abundance: .; v_gene: TRBV5-6; j_gene: TRBJ1-5
CDR3aa: CSVVTGGTYEQYF; CDR3nt: TGCAGCGTTGTAACAGGGGGCACCTACGAGCAGTACTTC; d_gene: TRBD1; abundance: .; v_gene: TRBV29-1; j_gene: TRBJ2-7